These 10 T cell receptor beta chains were all obtained from the same sample, sequenced in a study of blood T cells in healthy people across ages. A second PCR of 7 to 11 cycles used a sample-barcoded 5' primer and a J-beta primer mix. One entry per CDR3 protein, called by TCRdb with MiXCR from the 5' RACE reads. Altogether 950,000 to 1,200,000 distinct CDR3 sequences are present, around two fifths being singletons, with the ten largest covering roughly 13%. The specimen was blood. These receptors were collected from a man between 18 and 35 years old in good health.

The CDR3 region is CSVENRAEDNEQFF. The CDR3 DNA follows: TGCAGCGTTGAAAACAGGGCCGAAGACAATGAGCAGTTCTTC. The J gene is TRBJ2-1, the V gene TRBV29-1, with a possible D match to TRBD1 (6 bases). Germline CDR1 reads SQVTM; CDR2 reads ANQGSEA. The V end lost 2 bases, the J end lost 5 bases, and 13 bases lay between the germline ends. The CDR3 loop spans 14 amino acids.

Comments on this clonotype: Being one base from a much bigger clone, this may be a read error. The gene calls are TRBV12-3 or TRBV12-4 and TRBJ2-4; D tentatively reads TRBD1 or TRBD2 (6 bases each). The J call could be wrong; TRBJ2-5 is a better fit for the DNA end. The CDR3 loop spans 15 amino acids. CDR3 coding DNA: TGTGCCAGCAGCCCTATAAGGGGGGTCGGAGAGACCCAGTACTTC. Translating it yields CASSPIRGVGETQYF.

The CDR3 DNA follows: TGTGCCAGCAGCCAACCCCGGGATGGCTACACCTTC. It specifies CASSQPRDGYTF. The genes are TRBV4-2 and TRBJ1-2; D gene unclear. The CDR3 length is 12 residues. Germline V lookup: CDR1 LGHNA, CDR2 YNFKEQ. Trimming shortened V by 2 bases and J by 6 bases, and 7 bases separated the two germline ends.

The table lists this clonotype with a few counts. The V call is TRBV6-5, the J call TRBJ1-2; perhaps TRBD1 as D (5 bases). This CDR3 spans 14 amino acids. Germline CDR1 and CDR2: MNHEY and SVGAGI. V gave up 0 bases and J gave up 2 bases, with 7 bases separating them. Here the CDR3 DNA reads TGTGCCAGCAGTTACTCTGACAGAAACTATGGCTACACCTTC. Translation: CASSYSDRNYGYTF.

There are a few counts of this clonotype. One end of the junction is discordant with germline, which a read error may explain. The chain links TRBV20-1 to TRBJ2-1; 8 bases map to TRBD2. The CDR3 totals 15 residues. The germline CDR1 and CDR2 sequences are DFQATT and SNEGSKA (reference sequence). The CDR3 loop is CSARDSGALYNEQFF. In DNA form, the CDR3 reads TGCAGTGCTAGGGATAGCGGGGCCCTCTACAATGAGCAGTTCTTT.

This clonotype was counted between two and nine times. The chain employs TRBV27 and TRBJ1-4; 10 bases map to TRBD1. CDR1 and CDR2 from the germline V gene are MNHEY and SMNVEV (reference sequence). Germline trimming cut 2 bases from V and 3 bases from J; bases unmatched to any gene: 3. The CDR3 covers 16 residues. The CDR3 nucleotides read TGTGCCAGCAGTTTAGACAGGGGGCTCGCTAATGAAAAACTGTTTTTT. Protein: CASSLDRGLANEKLFF.

The rearrangement links TRBV20-1 to TRBJ2-7, with 8 bases lining up with TRBD2. Germline V gives CDR1 DFQATT, CDR2 SNEGSKA (reference sequence). The CDR3 is 13 amino acids. V dropped 3 bases and J dropped 1; count of bases not matched to a gene: 2. In nucleotides, the CDR3 is TGCAGTGCTAGGACTAGCGAGTCCTACGAGCAGTACTTC. This sequence encodes CSARTSESYEQYF.

V and J are TRBV9 and TRBJ1-1; D is possibly TRBD1 (5 bases). V was shortened by 2 bases and J by 4 bases, with 21 bases between the two germline ends. Looked up from germline, CDR1 is SGDLS and CDR2 is YYNGEE. The CDR3 is 17 amino acids. The CDR3 DNA follows: TGTGCCAGCAGCGTTCAGGCAGGAGGGGATTACGGCACTGAAGCTTTCTTT. This sequence encodes CASSVQAGGDYGTEAFF.

This chain connects TRBV20-1 to TRBJ2-7; D is unresolved. Trimming removed 0 bases from V and 0 bases from J, with 9 bases in between. The CDR3 sequence is 14 residues long. Germline values: CDR1 DFQATT, CDR2 SNEGSKA (reference sequence). The CDR3 sequence: CSARDLASSYEQYF. As DNA, the CDR3 is TGCAGTGCTAGAGATCTGGCCAGCTCCTACGAGCAGTACTTC.

This rearrangement joins TRBV4-1 to TRBJ2-3; a weak D match, TRBD1 (5 bases). The CDR3 totals 16 residues. Germline loops: CDR1 MGHRA, CDR2 YSYEKL. Deletions cut 0 bases from V and 2 bases from J, with 12 bases between. The CDR3 sequence is CASSQDRGSATDTQYF. The CDR3 DNA is TGCGCCAGCAGCCAAGATAGGGGCTCGGCCACAGATACGCAGTATTTT.